The next 22 T cell receptor beta chains were all read from a single sample in a study of blood T cell repertoires in COVID-19. Profiled with immunoSEQ multiplex PCR; TCRdb holds only in-frame clones, not every one. The sample carries about 300,000 clones, 90% recorded once. Source material: PBMCs or T cells enriched from blood (not recorded which). Source of these receptors: a woman between 18 and 29 years old with acute COVID-19.

J is TRBJ2-7 and V is TRBV7-6, with TRBD2 matching 7 bases. J lost 4 bases, V lost 4 bases, and 4 bases had no gene match. Germline V gene sequence: CDR1 SGHVS, CDR2 FNYEAQ. The CDR3 length is 13 residues. In DNA, the CDR3 is TGTGCCAGCAGCTCGGGACTATCGTACGAGCAGTACTTC. Translation gives CASSSGLSYEQYF.

This chain links TRBV28 with TRBJ1-2; 9 bases fit TRBD1. This CDR3 is 15 amino acids long. V was pared by 3 bases and J by 8 bases, with 10 bases of the junction left unmatched. CDR1 and CDR2 (germline): MDHEN, SYDVKM. CDR3 sequence: CASSFPLGTGSGYTF. CDR3 DNA: TGTGCCAGCAGTTTTCCCTTAGGGACAGGGTCCGGCTACACCTTC.

V and J are TRBV28 and TRBJ2-2; D is possibly TRBD2 (6 bases). The V gene's germline CDR1 is MDHEN and CDR2 SYDVKM. There are 15 residues in the CDR3. The CDR3 DNA is TGTGTTAGCGGTGGACCCTCGGGTAGCGCCGGGGAGCTGTTTTTT. Translating it yields CVSGGPSGSAGELFF.

Points on this clone: Other DNA sequences in this specimen translate into the identical CDR3. The chain joins TRBV28 to TRBJ1-1; 9 bases agree with TRBD1. V lost 3 bases to trimming and J lost 1 base; unmatched junction nucleotides: 0. Per the germline V gene, CDR1 is MDHEN and CDR2 is SYDVKM. The CDR3 spans 14 residues. The DNA for the CDR3 is TGTGCCAGCAGTTTGGGACAGGGGAACACTGAAGCTTTCTTT. Translated: CASSLGQGNTEAFF.

The chain combines TRBV10-3 with TRBJ2-3, with 9 nucleotides matching TRBD1. Trimming took 0 bases from V and 2 from J; bases not matched to a gene: 3. Germline V gene data show CDR1 as ENHRY and CDR2 as SYGVKD. The CDR3 spans 16 residues. The CDR3 nucleotides read TGTGCCATCAGTGAGTCCTGGGACAGGGTCACAGATACGCAGTATTTT. It is translated as CAISESWDRVTDTQYF.

The V call is TRBV5-1, the J call TRBJ1-4; 9 bases agree with TRBD1. Germline CDR1 is SGHRS and CDR2 is YFSETQ. The V segment lost 0 bases and the J segment 4 bases; nucleotides outside the gene matches: 4. This CDR3 region has 16 residues. CDR3 amino acids: CASSLGDREDNEKLFF. The CDR3 nucleotides read TGCGCCAGCAGCTTGGGGGACAGGGAGGATAATGAAAAACTGTTTTTT.

This sequence joins TRBV5-1 and TRBJ2-2; 8 bases align to TRBD1. The CDR3 totals 17 residues. J lost 3 bases, V lost 0 bases, and 7 bases had no gene match. Germline CDR1 SGHRS, CDR2 YFSETQ. The chain's CDR3 is CASSLGTGPGHTGELFF. Here the CDR3 DNA reads TGCGCCAGCAGCTTGGGGACAGGGCCGGGGCACACCGGGGAGCTGTTTTTT.

This chain links TRBV4-2 with TRBJ1-3; the D gene is possibly TRBD1 (6 bases). Trimming took 0 bases from V and 0 from J, leaving 15 bases between them. The germline CDR1 and CDR2 sequences are LGHNA and YNFKEQ. The CDR3 has 18 amino acids. DNA for the CDR3: TGTGCCAGCAGCCAAGAATATCGGACAGATTTCTCTGGAAACACCATATATTTT. Residues: CASSQEYRTDFSGNTIYF.

The CDR3 here is CASSPHGTGTYGYTF. The CDR3 region has the DNA TGTGCCAGCAGTCCCCACGGGACAGGCACCTATGGCTACACCTTC. This chain joins TRBV28 and TRBJ1-2; TRBD1 matches at 8 bases. Per germline, CDR1 MDHEN and CDR2 SYDVKM. The ends lost 5 bases at V and 4 bases at J; junction bases unmatched: 9. The CDR3 covers 15 residues.

V usage is TRBV12-3 or TRBV12-4 and J usage is TRBJ2-4; D call uncertain. The CDR3 is made up of 13 amino acids. Between the trimmed V and J ends, which lost 4 bases and 0 bases, there was a span of 4 bases. Here the CDR3 reads CASSSLAKNIQYF. The CDR3 DNA follows: TGTGCCAGCAGTTCGTTAGCCAAAAACATTCAGTACTTC.

The V and J genes are TRBV6-5 and TRBJ2-7, with D possibly matching TRBD1 (6 bases). This CDR3 is 12 amino acids long. CDR1 is MNHEY and CDR2 is SVGAGI in the germline V gene. Trimming removed 11 bases at V and 2 bases at J, with 13 bases between. The CDR3 loop reads CASWDNPYEQYF. Written as DNA, the CDR3 is TGTGCCTCCTGGGACAACCCCTACGAGCAGTACTTC.

The chain couples TRBV19 to TRBJ1-1; 8 nucleotides align to TRBD1. The junction had 6 bases not matched to a gene; V was cut back by 11 bases and J by 4 bases. The CDR3 is 12 amino acids. Germline V gene sequence: CDR1 LNHDA, CDR2 SQIVND (reference sequence). The CDR3 reads CAANTGGTEAFF. The CDR3 nucleotides are TGTGCCGCAAATACAGGGGGCACTGAAGCTTTCTTT.

This clone showed up just a few times. V is TRBV28 and J is TRBJ1-1; D is undetermined. There are 15 residues in the CDR3. The ends were cut back, 5 bases at V and 8 bases at J, with 21 bases in the middle. CDR1 and CDR2 from the germline V gene are MDHEN and SYDVKM. CDR3 loop: CASSDPSGPAEEAFF. The DNA of the CDR3 is TGTGCCAGCAGTGACCCTTCTGGGCCGGCAGAGGAAGCTTTCTTT.

This clone was seen a few times. The rearrangement uses TRBV27 and TRBJ2-1; 8 bases agree with TRBD2. Trimming took 3 bases from V and 6 from J; bases not matched to a gene: 7. This CDR3 has 15 amino acids. Germline CDR1 MNHEY, CDR2 SMNVEV (reference sequence). The CDR3, as DNA: TGTGCCAGCAGTTTGGACGGGAGGGGATCCAATGAGCAGTTCTTC. Protein product: CASSLDGRGSNEQFF.

The J gene is TRBJ2-5, the V gene TRBV18; tentative D call: TRBD2 (5 bases). Looked up from germline, CDR1 is KGHSH and CDR2 is LQKENI. V lost 0 bases, J lost 2 bases, and 7 bases lay in between. There are 14 residues in the CDR3. This CDR3 is CASSPPPGQETQYF. DNA for the CDR3: TGTGCCAGCTCACCACCCCCGGGGCAAGAGACCCAGTACTTC.

The rearrangement uses TRBV28 and TRBJ1-2; D is undetermined. Germline lookup yields CDR1 MDHEN and CDR2 SYDVKM. Trimming took 1 base from V and 4 from J, leaving 13 bases between them. The CDR3 sequence is 15 residues long. In nucleotides, the CDR3 is TGTGCCAGCAGTTTATTCCCGGGGTCTGGCTATGGCTACACCTTC. Translation: CASSLFPGSGYGYTF.

CDR3 bases: TGTGCCAGCAGCCCGTCCGTCGGGGATACGCAGTATTTT. Protein product: CASSPSVGDTQYF. The gene calls are TRBV11-3 and TRBJ2-3; D not certain. The CDR3 totals 13 residues. V shed 5 bases and J shed 6 bases, with 12 bases lying between them. CDR1 SGHNT and CDR2 YENEEA come from the germline V gene.

The chain carries TRBV28 and TRBJ1-1; D ambiguous. This CDR3 has 11 residues. With 3 bases removed from V and 11 bases from J, the gap between germline ends came to 10 bases. Looked up from germline, CDR1 is MDHEN and CDR2 is SYDVKM. The CDR3 sequence: CASSLSGSAFF. The DNA for the CDR3 is TGTGCCAGCAGTTTGTCAGGCAGCGCTTTCTTT.

The V gene is TRBV6-5, the J gene TRBJ1-5; 10 nucleotides agree with TRBD1. There are 15 residues in the CDR3. J was trimmed by 6 bases and V by 5 bases; bases with no gene match: 7. Germline-derived CDR1 and CDR2 are MNHEY and SVGAGI. For the CDR3, the DNA is TGTGCCAGCAGTACTGACAGGGGGCTGGGTCAGCCCCAGCATTTT. This encodes CASSTDRGLGQPQHF.

This chain joins TRBV2 and TRBJ2-5; 9 bases align to TRBD2. V lost 5 bases, J lost 4 bases, and 8 bases stayed unmatched. Germline loops: CDR1 SNHLY, CDR2 FYNNEI. This CDR3 region has 15 residues. In nucleotides, the CDR3 is TGTGCCAGCAGTTTCGAAGCGGGAGGTAGAGAGACCCAGTACTTC. Translation: CASSFEAGGRETQYF.

V gene TRBV12-3 or TRBV12-4 combines with J gene TRBJ2-7; D uncertain. The ends were cut back, 5 bases at V and 3 bases at J, with 8 bases in the middle. There are 12 residues in the CDR3. The CDR3 DNA sequence: TGTGCCAGCAGTATGACGGGCTACGAGCAGTACTTC. Translating gives CASSMTGYEQYF.

The CDR3, as DNA: TGTGCCAGCAGCGAAACCCGGGAGTCCGAGACCCAGTACTTC. Translated: CASSETRESETQYF. This chain connects TRBV7-3 to TRBJ2-5, with D possibly being TRBD2 (6 bases). Per germline, CDR1 SGHTA and CDR2 FQGTGA. The V end was cut by 5 bases, the J end by 5 bases, with 15 bases between. The CDR3 sequence is 14 residues long.